This T cell receptor (beta chain) was captured in a study of CD8 T cells in ankylosing spondylitis. Germline CDR1 SGHNT, CDR2 YENEEA. The V segment lost 5 bases and the J segment 3 bases; nucleotides outside the gene matches: 7. The CDR3 totals 16 residues. A word on this clonotype: The antigen is undetermined.

By quantitative 5'-RACE with molecular barcodes, the TCR beta libraries were made. One entry per CDR3 protein, called by TCRdb with MiXCR from the 5' RACE reads. Among roughly 160,000 distinct CDR3 sequences listed, approximately 10% were seen once. Study-wide findings and caveats: The authors found the disease-linked clones to be CD8+ and relatively rare in peripheral blood.

Sequencing input: blood, either unsorted or a sorted T cell fraction (not recorded which). The sequence was collected from a male donor with ankylosing spondylitis or in good health (not recorded which). The J gene is TRBJ2-5, the V gene TRBV11-3, with 12 bases that match TRBD2. The CDR3 loop is CASSPRLAGAKETQYF. CDR3 bases: TGTGCCAGCAGCCCAAGACTAGCGGGGGCGAAAGAGACCCAGTACTTC.